This T cell receptor (beta chain) originates from a study of T cell repertoires in cytomegalovirus infection. Study-wide findings and caveats: HLA-C-restricted CMV clonotypes gave the most frequent clonotype in two of eight donors. Cumulative public TCR beta family frequency identified carriers of CMV plus the relevant HLA.

Many counts were recorded for this clonotype. Its antigen is still unknown. One entry per CDR3 protein results from TCRdb running MiXCR on the reads. The table has over 250,000 distinct CDR3 sequences, roughly 26% seen once. The source is a human donor in good health (CMV status not recorded). Some clones in this sample may be carry-over from other donors' samples. The sequencing sample was made of PBMCs.

The CDR3: CASSPRRGPGELFF. CDR3 DNA: TGTGCCAGCAGCCCCCGGCGGGGTCCCGGGGAGCTGTTTTTT. V usage is TRBV7-8 and J usage is TRBJ2-2, with D possibly being TRBD2 (6 bases). Germline-derived CDR1 and CDR2 are SGHVS and FQNEAQ. V shed 5 bases and J shed 6 bases, with 13 bases lying between them. This CDR3 has 14 amino acids.